The clone carrying this T cell receptor beta chain appeared many times. The time point: newly diagnosed GD, antithyroid drugs for less than 3 months. Construction of the TCR library relied on RNA isolated from PBMCs. This sample is part of a study of regulatory T cells in long-lasting Graves disease. Relying on iRepertoire HTBI primers and Arm-PCR of CDR3 regions, the team built TCR beta libraries. Via MiXCR, TCRdb re-called the multiplex PCR reads, giving one row per CDR3 protein. The sample holds some 350,000 distinct CDR3 sequences; 15% to 20% are singletons and the top ten take 20%. There are 16 residues in the CDR3. Trimming removed 4 bases from V and 2 bases from J, with 16 bases in between. Germline CDR1 reads SNHLY; CDR2 reads FYNNEI. These same records also appear under a second study, on T cells in Graves' hyperthyroidism and ophthalmopathy.

The gene calls are TRBV2 and TRBJ2-3; either TRBD1 or TRBD2 may fit D (5 bases each). The origin of this receptor is a woman aged 18-29 years with Graves disease. The sample was peripheral blood mononuclear cells (PBMCs), taken at new diagnosis, from a patient treated with antithyroid drugs. CDR3 protein: CASSVGDAQSTDTQYF. The CDR3 DNA reads as TGTGCCAGCAGTGTTGGGGACGCGCAATCCACAGATACGCAGTATTTT. The variable domain in full, with the rest retrieved from reference TRBV2 and TRBJ2-3, is EPEVTQTPSHQVTQMGQEVILRCVPISNHLYFYWYRQILGQKVEFLVSFYNNEISEKSEIFDDQFSVERPDGSNFTLKIRSTKLEDSAMYFCASSVGDAQSTDTQYFGPGTRLTVL.